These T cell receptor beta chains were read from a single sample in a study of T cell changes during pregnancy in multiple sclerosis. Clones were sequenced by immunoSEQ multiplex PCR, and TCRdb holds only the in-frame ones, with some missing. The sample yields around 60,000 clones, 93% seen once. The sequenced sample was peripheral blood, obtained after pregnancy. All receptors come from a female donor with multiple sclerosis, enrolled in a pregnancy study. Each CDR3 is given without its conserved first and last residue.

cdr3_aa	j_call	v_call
ASSFEEANYGYT	TRBJ1-2	TRBV28
ASSLTSGSPREQY	TRBJ2-7	TRBV7-2
ASSSQVSEAF	TRBJ1-1	TRBV5-1
ASSLSAGELF	TRBJ2-2	TRBV5-5
ASSQTTSGRSAGEQF	TRBJ2-1	TRBV5-1
ASSPQTGWENQPQH	TRBJ1-5	TRBV19
ASSLGQLNTGELF	TRBJ2-2	TRBV5-4
ASRGTSGSSYEQY	TRBJ2-7	TRBV27
ASSLDTTGNTEAF	TRBJ1-1	TRBV7-9
ASSVTSGRSNEQF	TRBJ2-1	TRBV19
ASSLDGTNGNTIY	TRBJ1-3	TRBV11-3
ASSSQGIGRSNQPQH	TRBJ1-5	TRBV7-9
ASSYLTSGRTNEQF	TRBJ2-1	TRBV6-5
ASSQEGTGAPYGYT	TRBJ1-2	TRBV4-1
ASSSLQGLAGEPNYNEQF	TRBJ2-1	TRBV28
ASSPGTESNQPQH	TRBJ1-5	TRBV5-5
ASSLRRGQYEQY	TRBJ2-7	TRBV7-9
ASSLDGQALGGETEAF	TRBJ1-1	TRBV11-3
ASSLWASGRETQY	TRBJ2-5	TRBV5-1
ASSLLGTGSNEQF	TRBJ2-1	TRBV6-6
ASSFGGSPPEQY	TRBJ2-7	TRBV11-2
ASSGAATTYVQY	TRBJ2-7	TRBV18
ASSQTSPGELF	TRBJ2-2	TRBV4-3
ATSRDVGAQPQH	TRBJ1-5	TRBV15
ASSPPDRAKNIQY	TRBJ2-4	TRBV11-1
ASSREASPYNEQF	TRBJ2-1	TRBV6-6
ASSLQVLHLAKNIQY	TRBJ2-4	TRBV5-6
ASSSPPRPGEQF	TRBJ2-1	TRBV7-2
ASSTTGLVYEQY	TRBJ2-7	TRBV28
ASSPRTSDEQF	TRBJ2-1	TRBV11-3
ASTGGLAGGPETQY	TRBJ2-5	TRBV19
ASSPRTEFFSGNTIY	TRBJ1-3	TRBV19
AISATGRETQY	TRBJ2-5	TRBV10-3
ASSVGTGREQY	TRBJ2-7	TRBV2
ASSFTGTGRPSYNEQF	TRBJ2-1	TRBV5-8
ASSLFEWRVPYEQY	TRBJ2-7	TRBV28
ASSRGLGFGNEQF	TRBJ2-1	TRBV4-3
ASSATGTGSLGEQY	TRBJ2-7	TRBV6-1
ASRPTLSTGATNEKLF	TRBJ1-4	TRBV7-6
ASSQGRGQSGGYT	TRBJ1-2	TRBV4-2
AITRGGRGYEQF	TRBJ2-1	TRBV10-3
ASSQDTEAF	TRBJ1-1	TRBV7-2
ASSLTGANTEAF	TRBJ1-1	TRBV18
ASSQASPSGSSYNEQF	TRBJ2-1	TRBV4-1
ASSSGGLAGTDTQY	TRBJ2-3	TRBV6-5
ASRYRGGNEQF	TRBJ2-1	TRBV6-1
ASSLGAGSQPQH	TRBJ1-5	TRBV5-1